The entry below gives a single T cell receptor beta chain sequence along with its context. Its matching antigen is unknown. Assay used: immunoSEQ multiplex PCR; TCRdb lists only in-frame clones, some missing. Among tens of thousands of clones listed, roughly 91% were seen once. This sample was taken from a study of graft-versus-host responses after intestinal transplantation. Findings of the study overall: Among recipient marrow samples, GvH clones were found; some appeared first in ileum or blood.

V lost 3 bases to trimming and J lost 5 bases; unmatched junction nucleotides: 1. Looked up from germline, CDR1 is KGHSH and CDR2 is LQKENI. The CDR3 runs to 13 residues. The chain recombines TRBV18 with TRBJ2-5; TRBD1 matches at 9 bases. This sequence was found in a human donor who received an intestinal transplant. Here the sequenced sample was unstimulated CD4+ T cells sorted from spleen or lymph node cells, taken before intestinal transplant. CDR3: CASSPGTGETQYF. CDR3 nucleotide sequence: TGTGCCAGCTCACCGGGGACAGGGGAGACCCAGTACTTC.